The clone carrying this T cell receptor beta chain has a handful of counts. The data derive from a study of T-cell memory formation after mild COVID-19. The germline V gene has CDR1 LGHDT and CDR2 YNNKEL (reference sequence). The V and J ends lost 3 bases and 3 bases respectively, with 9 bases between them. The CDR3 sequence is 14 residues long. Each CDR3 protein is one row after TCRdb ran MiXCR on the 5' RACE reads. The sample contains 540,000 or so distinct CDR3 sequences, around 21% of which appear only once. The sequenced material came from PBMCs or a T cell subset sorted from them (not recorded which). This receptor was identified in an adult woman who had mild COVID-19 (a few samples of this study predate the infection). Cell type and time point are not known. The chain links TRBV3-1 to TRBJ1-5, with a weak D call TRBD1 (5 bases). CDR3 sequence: CASSQGDLNQPQHF. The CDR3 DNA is TGTGCCAGCAGCCAGGGGGATCTCAATCAGCCCCAGCATTTT.